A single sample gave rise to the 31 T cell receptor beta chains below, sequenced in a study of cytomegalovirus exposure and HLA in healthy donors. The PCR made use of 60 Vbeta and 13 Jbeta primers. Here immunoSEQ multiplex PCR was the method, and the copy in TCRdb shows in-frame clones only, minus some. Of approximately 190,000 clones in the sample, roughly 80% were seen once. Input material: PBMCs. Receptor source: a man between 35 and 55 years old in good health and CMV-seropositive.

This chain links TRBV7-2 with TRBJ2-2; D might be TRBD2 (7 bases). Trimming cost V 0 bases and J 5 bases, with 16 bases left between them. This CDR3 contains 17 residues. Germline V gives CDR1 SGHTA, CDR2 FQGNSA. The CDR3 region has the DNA TGTGCCAGCAGCTTAGCGGTGGGGGGGCTAGGTACCGGGGAGCTGTTTTTT. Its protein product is CASSLAVGGLGTGELFF.

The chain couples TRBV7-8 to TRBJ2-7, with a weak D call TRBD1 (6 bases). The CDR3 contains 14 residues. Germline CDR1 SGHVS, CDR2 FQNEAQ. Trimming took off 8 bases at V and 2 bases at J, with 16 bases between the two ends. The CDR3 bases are TGTGCCAGCTGGGGGCAGGAGGCTCCCTACGAGCAGTACTTC. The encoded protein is CASWGQEAPYEQYF.

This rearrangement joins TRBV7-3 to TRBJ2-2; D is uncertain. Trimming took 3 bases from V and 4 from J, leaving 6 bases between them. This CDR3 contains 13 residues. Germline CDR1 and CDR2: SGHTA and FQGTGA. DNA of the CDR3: TGTGCCAGCAGCTTGGCCCGCACCGGGGAGCTGTTTTTT. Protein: CASSLARTGELFF.

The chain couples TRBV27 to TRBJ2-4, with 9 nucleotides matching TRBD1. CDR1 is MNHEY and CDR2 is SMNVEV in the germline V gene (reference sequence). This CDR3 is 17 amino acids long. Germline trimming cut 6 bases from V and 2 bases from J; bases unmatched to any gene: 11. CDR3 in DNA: TGTGCCAGCAGACTAGGGGGGGACAGGGTGACCAAAAACATTCAGTACTTC. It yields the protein CASRLGGDRVTKNIQYF.

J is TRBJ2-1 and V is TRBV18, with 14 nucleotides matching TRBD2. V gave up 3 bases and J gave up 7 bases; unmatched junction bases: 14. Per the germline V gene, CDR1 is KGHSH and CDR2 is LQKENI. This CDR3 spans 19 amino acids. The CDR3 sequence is CASSPLTSGGANLGNEQFF. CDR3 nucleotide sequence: TGTGCCAGCTCACCTTTGACTAGCGGGGGGGCAAATTTGGGGAATGAGCAGTTCTTC.

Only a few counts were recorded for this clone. The CDR3 coding sequence is TGTGCCAGCAGCCCTCGGGCGGGGGGGGCCGGTGAGCAGTTCTTC. Residues: CASSPRAGGAGEQFF. J is TRBJ2-1 and V is TRBV11-2; 9 bases map to TRBD2. CDR3 length: 15 residues. Germline CDR1 SGHAT, CDR2 FQNNGV. Trimming cost V 5 bases and J 9 bases; bases outside gene matches: 11.

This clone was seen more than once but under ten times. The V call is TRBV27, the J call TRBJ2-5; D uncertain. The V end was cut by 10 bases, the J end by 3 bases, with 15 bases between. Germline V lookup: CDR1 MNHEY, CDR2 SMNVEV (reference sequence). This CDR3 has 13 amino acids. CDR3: CATRGGVEETQYF. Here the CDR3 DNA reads TGTGCCACCCGCGGCGGTGTGGAAGAGACCCAGTACTTC.

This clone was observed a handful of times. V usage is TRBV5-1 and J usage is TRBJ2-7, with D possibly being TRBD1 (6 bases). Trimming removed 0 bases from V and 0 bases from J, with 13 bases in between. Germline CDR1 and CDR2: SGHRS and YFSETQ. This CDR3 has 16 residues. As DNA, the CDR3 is TGCGCCAGCAGCTTGGGTCGACAGGTCCTCTCCTACGAGCAGTACTTC. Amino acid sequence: CASSLGRQVLSYEQYF.

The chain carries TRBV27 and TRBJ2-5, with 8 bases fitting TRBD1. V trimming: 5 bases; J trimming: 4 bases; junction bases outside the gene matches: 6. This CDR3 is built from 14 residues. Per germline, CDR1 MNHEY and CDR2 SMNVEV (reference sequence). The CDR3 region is CASSRYRGSETQYF. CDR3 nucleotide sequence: TGTGCCAGCAGTCGCTACAGGGGGTCAGAGACCCAGTACTTC.

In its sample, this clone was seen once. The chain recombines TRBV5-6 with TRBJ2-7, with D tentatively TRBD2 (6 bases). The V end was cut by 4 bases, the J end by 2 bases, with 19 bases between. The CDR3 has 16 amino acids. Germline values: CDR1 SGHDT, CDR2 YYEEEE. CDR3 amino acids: CASSPGRRRVAYEQYF. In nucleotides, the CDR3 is TGTGCCAGCAGCCCGGGGAGGCGCAGGGTCGCCTACGAGCAGTACTTC.

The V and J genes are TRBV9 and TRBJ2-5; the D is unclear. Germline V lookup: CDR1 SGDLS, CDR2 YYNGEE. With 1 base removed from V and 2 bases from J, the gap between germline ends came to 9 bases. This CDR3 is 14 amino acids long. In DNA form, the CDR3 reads TGTGCCAGCAGCGTATTGGGCGCACAAGAGACCCAGTACTTC. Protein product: CASSVLGAQETQYF.

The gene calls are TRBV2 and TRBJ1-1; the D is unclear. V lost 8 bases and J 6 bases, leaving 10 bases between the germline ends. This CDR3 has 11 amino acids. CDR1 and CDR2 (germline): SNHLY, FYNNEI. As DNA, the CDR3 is TGTGCCAGCCTCGGGAGACCTGAAGCTTTCTTT. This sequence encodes CASLGRPEAFF.

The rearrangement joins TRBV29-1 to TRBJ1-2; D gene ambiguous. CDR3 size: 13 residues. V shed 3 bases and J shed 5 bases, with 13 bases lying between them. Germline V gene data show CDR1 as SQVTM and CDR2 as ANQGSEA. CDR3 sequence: CSVDGGVRYGYTF. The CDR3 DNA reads TGCAGCGTTGATGGCGGGGTTCGGTATGGCTACACCTTC.

CDR3 protein: CASSRLAGKGLYF. DNA of the CDR3: TGTGCCAGCAGTAGACTAGCGGGGAAGGGGCTGTACTTC. The chain uses TRBV5-6 and TRBJ2-7; 11 bases line up with TRBD2. Losses at the gene ends were 5 bases for V and 12 bases for J; bases not matched to a gene: 10. CDR3 size: 13 residues. In germline, CDR1 is SGHDT, CDR2 YYEEEE.

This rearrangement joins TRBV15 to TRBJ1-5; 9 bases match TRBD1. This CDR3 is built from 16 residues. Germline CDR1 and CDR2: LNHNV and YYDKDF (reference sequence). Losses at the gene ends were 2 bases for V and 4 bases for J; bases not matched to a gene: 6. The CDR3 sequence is CATSRTPGTGNQPQHF. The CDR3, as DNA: TGTGCCACCAGCAGAACCCCCGGGACAGGGAATCAGCCCCAGCATTTT.

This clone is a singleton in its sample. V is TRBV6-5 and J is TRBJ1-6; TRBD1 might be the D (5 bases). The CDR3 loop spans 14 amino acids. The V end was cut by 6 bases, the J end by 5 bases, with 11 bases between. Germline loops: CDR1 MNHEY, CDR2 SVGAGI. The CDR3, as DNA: TGTGCCAGCAGAGGACATGCGGATAATTCACCCCTCCACTTT. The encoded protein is CASRGHADNSPLHF.

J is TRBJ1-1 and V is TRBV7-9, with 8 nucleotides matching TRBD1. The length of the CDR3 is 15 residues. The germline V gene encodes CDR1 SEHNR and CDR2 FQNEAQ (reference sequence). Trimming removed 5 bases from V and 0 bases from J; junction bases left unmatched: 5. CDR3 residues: CASSPWTGLNTEAFF. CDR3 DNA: TGTGCCAGCAGCCCATGGACAGGGTTGAACACTGAAGCTTTCTTT.

CDR3 amino acids: CAWSVFHADRGSYNSPLHF. For the CDR3, the DNA is TGTGCCTGGAGTGTATTTCACGCGGACAGGGGTTCCTATAATTCACCCCTCCACTTT. The rearrangement uses TRBV30 and TRBJ1-6; 9 bases line up with TRBD1. With 0 bases clipped from V and 1 base from J, the junction kept 10 bases outside the gene matches. This CDR3 is 19 amino acids long. Looked up from germline, CDR1 is GTSNPN and CDR2 is SVGIG (reference sequence).

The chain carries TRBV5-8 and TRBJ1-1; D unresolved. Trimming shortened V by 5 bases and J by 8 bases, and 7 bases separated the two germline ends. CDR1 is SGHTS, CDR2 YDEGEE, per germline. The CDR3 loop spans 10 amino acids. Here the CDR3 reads CASRIIEAFF. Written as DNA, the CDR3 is TGTGCCAGCAGAATCATCGAAGCTTTCTTT.

Written as DNA, the CDR3 is TGTGCCAGCAGCTATCGGACAGAGGCCAATGAGCAGTTCTTC. Protein product: CASSYRTEANEQFF. The chain couples TRBV11-2 to TRBJ2-1, with D tentatively TRBD1 (6 bases). The CDR3 contains 14 residues. CDR1 is SGHAT, CDR2 FQNNGV, per germline. Trimming cost V 4 bases and J 6 bases, with 13 bases left between them.

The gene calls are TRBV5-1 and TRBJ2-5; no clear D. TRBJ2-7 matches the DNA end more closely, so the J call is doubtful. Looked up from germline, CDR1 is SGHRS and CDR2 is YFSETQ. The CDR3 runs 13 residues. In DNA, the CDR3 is TGCGCCAGCAGCTTGGCTAGGAGCTACGAGCAGTACTTC. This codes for CASSLARSYEQYF.

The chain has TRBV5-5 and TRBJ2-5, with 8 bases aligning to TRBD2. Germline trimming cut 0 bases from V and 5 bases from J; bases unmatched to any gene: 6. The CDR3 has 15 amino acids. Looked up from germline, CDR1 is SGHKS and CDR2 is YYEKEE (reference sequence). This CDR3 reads CASSLVGAGVETQYF. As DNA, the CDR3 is TGTGCCAGCAGCTTGGTTGGAGCGGGGGTGGAGACCCAGTACTTC.

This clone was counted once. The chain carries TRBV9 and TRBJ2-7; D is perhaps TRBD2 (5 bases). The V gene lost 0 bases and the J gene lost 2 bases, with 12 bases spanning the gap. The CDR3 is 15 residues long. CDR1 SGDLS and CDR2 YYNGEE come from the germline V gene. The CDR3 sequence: CASSVAEAPTYEQYF. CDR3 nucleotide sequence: TGTGCCAGCAGCGTAGCGGAGGCCCCCACCTACGAGCAGTACTTC.

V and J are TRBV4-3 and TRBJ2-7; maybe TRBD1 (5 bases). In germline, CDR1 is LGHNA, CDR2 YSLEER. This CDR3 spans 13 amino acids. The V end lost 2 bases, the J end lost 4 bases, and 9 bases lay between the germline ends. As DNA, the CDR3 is TGCGCCAGCAGCCAATCCGACAGTTACGAGCAGTACTTC. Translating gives CASSQSDSYEQYF.

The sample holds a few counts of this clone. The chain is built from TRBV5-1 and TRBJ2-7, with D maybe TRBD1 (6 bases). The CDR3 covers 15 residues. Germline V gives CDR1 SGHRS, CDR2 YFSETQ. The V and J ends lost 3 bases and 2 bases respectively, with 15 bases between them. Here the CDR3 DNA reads TGCGCCAGCAGCTCCAACCCCGGGACAACCTACGAGCAGTACTTC. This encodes CASSSNPGTTYEQYF.

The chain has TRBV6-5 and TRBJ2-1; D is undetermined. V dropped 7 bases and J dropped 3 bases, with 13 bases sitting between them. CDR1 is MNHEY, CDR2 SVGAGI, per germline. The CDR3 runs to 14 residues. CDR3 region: CASIRDKNYNEQFF. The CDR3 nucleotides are TGTGCCAGCATCCGAGATAAAAACTACAATGAGCAGTTCTTC.

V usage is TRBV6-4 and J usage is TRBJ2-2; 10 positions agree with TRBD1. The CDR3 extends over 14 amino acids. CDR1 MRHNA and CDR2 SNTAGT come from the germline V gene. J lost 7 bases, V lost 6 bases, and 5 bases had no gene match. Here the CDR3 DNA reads TGTGCCAGCAGCGAGACAGGGGGCATCGGGGAGCTGTTTTTT. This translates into CASSETGGIGELFF.

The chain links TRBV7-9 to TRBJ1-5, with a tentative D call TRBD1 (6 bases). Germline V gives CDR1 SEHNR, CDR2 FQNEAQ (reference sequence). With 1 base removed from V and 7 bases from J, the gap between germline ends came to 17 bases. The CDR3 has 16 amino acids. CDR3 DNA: TGTGCCAGCAGCTTAGTAACAGGGTTCGGCGGCCAGCCCCAGCATTTT. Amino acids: CASSLVTGFGGQPQHF. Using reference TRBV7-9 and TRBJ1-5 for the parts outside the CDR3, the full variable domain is DTGVSQNPRHKITKRGQNVTFRCDPISEHNRLYWYRQTLGQGPEFLTYFQNEAQLEKSRLLSDRFSAERPKGSFSTLEIQRTEQGDSAMYLCASSLVTGFGGQPQHFGDGTRLSIL.

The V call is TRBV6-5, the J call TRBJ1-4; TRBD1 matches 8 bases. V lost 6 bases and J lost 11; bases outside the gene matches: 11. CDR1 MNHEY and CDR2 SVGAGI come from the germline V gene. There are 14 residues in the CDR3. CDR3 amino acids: CASSTTGGVVKLFF. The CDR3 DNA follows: TGTGCCAGCAGCACTACAGGGGGAGTTGTGAAACTGTTTTTT.

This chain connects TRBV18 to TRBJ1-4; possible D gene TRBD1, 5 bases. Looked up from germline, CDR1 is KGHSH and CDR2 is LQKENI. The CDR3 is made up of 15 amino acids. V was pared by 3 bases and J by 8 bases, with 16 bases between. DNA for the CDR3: TGTGCCAGCTCACCGGAAGGGCAGGGTAGCGAAAAACTGTTTTTT. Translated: CASSPEGQGSEKLFF.

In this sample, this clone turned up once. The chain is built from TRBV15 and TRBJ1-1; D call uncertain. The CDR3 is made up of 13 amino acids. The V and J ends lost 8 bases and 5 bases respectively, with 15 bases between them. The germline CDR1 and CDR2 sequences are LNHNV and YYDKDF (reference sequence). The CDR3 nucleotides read TGTGCCACCGGCCGGGATGTAGGGACTGAAGCTTTCTTT. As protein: CATGRDVGTEAFF.